A selection of T cell receptor beta chains follows, all from one sample in a study of T cell changes during pregnancy in multiple sclerosis. Data came from immunoSEQ multiplex PCR; TCRdb stores just in-frame clones and leaves some out. Here the sample spans approximately 73,000 clones, around nine tenths being singletons. Sequenced here: CD4+ T cells from peripheral blood mononuclear cells, sampled before pregnancy. These receptors all come from a female donor with multiple sclerosis, enrolled in a pregnancy study. CDR3s include the opening cysteine and the closing phenylalanine or tryptophan. The order of the fields is CDR3 length, V gene, D gene, J gene, CDR3 protein, CDR3 DNA. The D gene is left open where the match is weak.

18	TRBV15	NA	TRBJ2-3	CATSRGPGLARRTDTQYF	TGTGCCACCAGCAGAGGGCCCGGGCTAGCGAGGCGCACAGATACGCAGTATTTT
15	TRBV7-3	TRBD1	TRBJ2-5	CASSPGRNRGKTQYF	TGTGCCAGCAGCCCAGGAAGGAACAGGGGGAAGACCCAGTACTTC
17	TRBV4-1	TRBD2	TRBJ2-7	CASSQPRGERIDYEQYF	TGCGCCAGCAGCCAACCCCGGGGGGAACGGATCGACTACGAGCAGTACTTC
11	TRBV28	NA	TRBJ1-2	CASRRDGGYTF	TGTGCCAGCAGGCGGGACGGGGGCTACACCTTC
15	TRBV6-1	NA	TRBJ1-2	CAILGGDEQNYGYTF	TGTGCCATACTTGGGGGGGACGAACAGAACTATGGCTACACCTTC
15	TRBV19	NA	TRBJ2-1	CASSISGDSYNEQFF	TGTGCCAGTAGTATCTCAGGGGACTCCTACAATGAGCAGTTCTTC
13	TRBV15	NA	TRBJ2-7	CATSRAGFYEQYF	TGTGCCACCAGCAGAGCAGGGTTCTACGAGCAGTACTTC
20	TRBV9	TRBD2	TRBJ2-6	CASSLLGEGGSGSGANVLTF	TGTGCCAGCAGCCTACTGGGGGAGGGAGGAAGTGGTTCTGGGGCCAACGTCCTGACTTTC
14	TRBV6-1	NA	TRBJ2-2	CATSVEINTGELFF	TGTGCCACCAGCGTGGAGATAAACACCGGGGAGCTGTTTTTT
15	TRBV7-9	TRBD1	TRBJ2-1	CASSLPEGARSQQFF	TGTGCCAGCAGCCTCCCCGAGGGGGCGCGTTCCCAGCAGTTCTTC
15	TRBV5-6	TRBD1	TRBJ1-5	CASSRTGEALQPQHF	TGTGCCAGCAGCCGGACAGGGGAAGCCCTTCAGCCCCAGCATTTT
16	TRBV2	TRBD2	TRBJ2-3	CASSGGGTGLTDTQYF	TGTGCCAGCAGTGGGGGGGGGACGGGGCTCACAGATACGCAGTATTTT
13	TRBV19	TRBD1	TRBJ1-1	CASSRQGNTEAFF	TGTGCCAGTTCCAGACAGGGTAACACTGAAGCTTTCTTT
13	TRBV5-1	TRBD2	TRBJ2-5	CASSMGEGTPQYF	TGCGCCAGCAGCATGGGGGAGGGGACCCCCCAGTACTTC
14	TRBV27	NA	TRBJ2-2	CASKLTGNTGELFF	TGTGCCAGCAAGTTGACAGGGAACACCGGGGAGCTGTTTTTT
16	TRBV7-2	TRBD2	TRBJ2-3	CASSLAGGPSTDTQYF	TGTGCCAGCAGCCTAGCGGGGGGGCCAAGCACAGATACGCAGTATTTT